This TCR beta chain was recorded in a study of beta chain features in type 1 diabetes. General study findings and limits: Fewer junction insertions and more nucleotide deletions appeared in type 1 diabetes patients. In all four CD4+ subsets, TCRB CDR3 length was significantly, moderately reduced in type 1 diabetes.

This clone was counted between two and nine times. Its antigen is still unknown. Looked up from germline, CDR1 is SGHTA and CDR2 is FQGNSA. Trimming stripped 6 bases from V and 7 bases from J, with 15 bases between. The CDR3 spans 13 residues. The study reverse transcribed the entire isolated RNA, so it sequenced expressed TCRB transcripts. Profiling relied on immunoSEQ multiplex PCR, and the TCRdb table lists in-frame clones only, not all of them. The data contain about 340,000 clones, about 13% of them singletons. Sequenced material: naive CD4+ T cells from blood. The rearrangement links TRBV7-2 to TRBJ1-2, with D tentatively TRBD1 (6 bases). The receptor was isolated from a woman aged 18-29 years with type 1 diabetes. The CDR3 spells CASSPSYRAGYTF. The CDR3 bases are TGTGCCAGCAGTCCCTCTTACAGGGCTGGCTACACCTTC.